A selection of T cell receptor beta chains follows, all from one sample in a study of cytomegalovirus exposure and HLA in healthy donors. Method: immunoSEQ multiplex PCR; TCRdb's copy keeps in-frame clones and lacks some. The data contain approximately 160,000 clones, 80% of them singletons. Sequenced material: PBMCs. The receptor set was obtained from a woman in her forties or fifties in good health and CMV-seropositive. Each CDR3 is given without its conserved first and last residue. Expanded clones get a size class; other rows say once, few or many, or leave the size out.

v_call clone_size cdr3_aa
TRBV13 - ASSPEGGRGYNEQF
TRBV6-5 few ASSYSGGSYEQY
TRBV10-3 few AVASGSLLTDTQY
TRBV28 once ASIQGAVYNEQF
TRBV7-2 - ASGTGQETQY
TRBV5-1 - ASSSGGASGSNEQF
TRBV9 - ASSGEGVGETQY
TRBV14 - ASSQQGRVVEQY
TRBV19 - ASIPLSGNTIY
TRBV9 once ASSVGVGGAGNTIY
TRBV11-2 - ASSGAGGFGYT
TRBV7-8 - ASSFGTPVGEQY
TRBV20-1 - SAMEETQY
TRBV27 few ASRLQGVGEKLF
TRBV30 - AWSDRGGTEAF
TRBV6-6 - ASSYSFNTEAF
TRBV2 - ASSKETNNEQF
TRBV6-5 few ASSRGQGVTDTQY
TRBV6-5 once ASSTGAVQF
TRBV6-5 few ASESGQGNYEQY
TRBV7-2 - ASSGDGGNMYEQY
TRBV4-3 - ASSQGQGAGYGYT
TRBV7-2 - ASSLGRQTYEQY
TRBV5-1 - ASSLAGTGTGNTIY
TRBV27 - ASSLSLGGGRYEQY
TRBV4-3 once ASSQDTAESGGRYGYT
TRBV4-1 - ASRRTGSNQPQH
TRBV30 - AFQGAQNTEAF